Following are 21 T cell receptor beta chains from one sample sequenced in a study of T cells in localized non-small cell lung cancer. Clones were read by immunoSEQ multiplex PCR, and TCRdb kept only the in-frame ones, dropping some. The sample lists some 10,000 clones; 70% to 80% were seen once. Sequenced here: peripheral blood, sampled before any cancer treatment. Receptor source: a male donor aged 60 or older with stage I lung adenocarcinoma.

This chain uses TRBV6-5 with TRBJ1-5; D is ambiguous. Germline V gene data show CDR1 as MNHEY and CDR2 as SVGAGI. CDR3 size: 14 residues. V was cut by 2 bases and J by 3 bases, with 8 bases left in between. CDR3 residues: CASSYRAVNQPQHF. The CDR3 nucleotides are TGTGCCAGCAGTTACAGGGCAGTCAATCAGCCCCAGCATTTT.

This clone turned up a few times. J is TRBJ1-2 and V is TRBV5-1, with TRBD1 matching 7 bases. The CDR3 contains 15 residues. V was pared by 2 bases and J by 4 bases, with 8 bases of the junction left unmatched. Germline values: CDR1 SGHRS, CDR2 YFSETQ. The DNA for the CDR3 is TGCGCCAGCAGCTTAACAGGGGAGCGGGGCTATGGCTACACCTTC. This translates into CASSLTGERGYGYTF.

The chain carries TRBV5-1 and TRBJ1-1; 7 bases line up with TRBD1. J gave up 1 base and V 4 bases, and 7 bases lay outside the gene matches. This CDR3 is 15 amino acids long. Germline-derived CDR1 and CDR2 are SGHRS and YFSETQ. The CDR3 protein is CASSGTTGKNTEAFF. The CDR3 nucleotides read TGCGCCAGCAGCGGAACGACAGGGAAGAACACTGAAGCTTTCTTT.

This clone appeared a single time. The V and J genes are TRBV18 and TRBJ1-1; D possibly corresponds to TRBD1 (6 bases). Trimming removed 2 bases from V and 5 bases from J, with 24 bases in between. CDR1 KGHSH and CDR2 LQKENI come from the germline V gene. CDR3 length equals 18 residues. Here the CDR3 DNA reads TGTGCCAGCTCACCAGGGGGAGGGGACAACCCCCAGGGAACTGAAGCTTTCTTT. Protein sequence: CASSPGGGDNPQGTEAFF.

The chain recombines TRBV18 with TRBJ1-3; D ambiguous. The CDR3 is 17 residues long. CDR1 is KGHSH, CDR2 LQKENI, per germline. Between the trimmed V and J ends, which lost 2 bases and 0 bases, there was a span of 14 bases. The CDR3 sequence is CASSPRSLISSGNTIYF. Written as DNA, the CDR3 is TGTGCCAGCTCACCAAGGAGCCTGATTAGCTCTGGAAACACCATATATTTT. The entire variable domain, with the rest obtained from reference TRBV18 and TRBJ1-3, is as follows: NAGVMQNPRHLVRRRGQEARLRCSPMKGHSHVYWYRQLPEEGLKFMVYLQKENIIDESGMPKERFSAEFPKEGPSILRIQQVVRGDSAAYFCASSPRSLISSGNTIYFGEGSWLTVV.

The chain has TRBV4-1 and TRBJ1-4, with no clear D. The CDR3 has 14 amino acids. CDR1 is MGHRA and CDR2 is YSYEKL in the germline V gene. With 0 bases removed from V and 8 bases from J, the gap between germline ends came to 10 bases. The CDR3 region is CASSQERFREKLFF. The CDR3 DNA is TGCGCCAGCAGCCAAGAGAGATTCCGGGAAAAACTGTTTTTT.

The chain joins TRBV5-1 to TRBJ1-2, with D maybe TRBD1 (6 bases). Germline V CDR1 and CDR2: SGHRS, YFSETQ. The germline V and J ends were trimmed by 4 bases and 7 bases, with 17 bases remaining between them. This CDR3 is 14 amino acids long. DNA for the CDR3: TGCGCCAGCAGCCCGGCTTCAGGGGAAGGTGGCTACACCTTC. It codes for CASSPASGEGGYTF.

This chain connects TRBV7-9 to TRBJ1-1; TRBD1 agrees at 8 bases. The V gene end was trimmed by 6 bases and the J gene end by 5 bases; junction bases not matched to a gene: 5. The CDR3 has 13 amino acids. Germline CDR1 and CDR2: SEHNR and FQNEAQ (reference sequence). CDR3 loop: CASRKTGETEAFF. CDR3 nucleotide sequence: TGTGCCAGCAGAAAGACAGGGGAAACTGAAGCTTTCTTT.

The chain uses TRBV6-6 and TRBJ1-5, with D tentatively TRBD1 (6 bases). Trimming left V 0 bases short and J 7 bases short, with 10 bases between. The CDR3 loop spans 14 amino acids. Germline CDR1 and CDR2: MNHNY and SVGAGI (reference sequence). CDR3 amino acids: CASSYSPGEQPQHF. The CDR3 DNA follows: TGTGCCAGCAGTTACTCGCCAGGGGAACAGCCCCAGCATTTT.

The chain uses TRBV11-2 and TRBJ2-2; maybe TRBD1 (6 bases). This CDR3 comprises 14 residues. Trimming removed 6 bases at V and 11 bases at J, with 19 bases between. CDR1 SGHAT and CDR2 FQNNGV come from the germline V gene. The CDR3 DNA reads TGTGCCAGCAGTTCGAGGCAGGGGTCGGGAGAGCTGTTTTTT. This sequence encodes CASSSRQGSGELFF.

CDR3 in DNA: TGTGCCAGCTCACCACCGGACAGCCCAGACCTTCGGTACTTC. Its protein is CASSPPDSPDLRYF. The rearrangement uses TRBV18 and TRBJ2-7; D may be TRBD1 (6 bases). The V and J ends lost 0 bases and 12 bases respectively, with 18 bases between them. The germline V gene encodes CDR1 KGHSH and CDR2 LQKENI. This CDR3 has 14 residues.

The J gene is TRBJ2-2, the V gene TRBV5-1; unclear D gene. The CDR3 is 13 amino acids. CDR1 SGHRS and CDR2 YFSETQ come from the germline V gene. V shed 4 bases and J shed 7 bases, with 11 bases lying between them. CDR3 in amino acids: CASSLMDGGELFF. In DNA form, the CDR3 reads TGCGCCAGCAGCCTTATGGACGGCGGGGAGCTGTTTTTT.

The chain recombines TRBV19 with TRBJ1-2, with D hard to call. V dropped 6 bases and J dropped 11 bases, with 31 bases sitting between them. This CDR3 comprises 17 residues. CDR1 is LNHDA, CDR2 SQIVND, per germline (reference sequence). CDR3 DNA: TGTGCCAGTAGCCACCCCCTCGGGAGGATTCGTAGACAAGATTACACCTTC. Translating it yields CASSHPLGRIRRQDYTF.

The chain has TRBV5-4 and TRBJ2-3, with D perhaps matching TRBD2 (5 bases). The CDR3 has 13 amino acids. The ends were cut back, 5 bases at V and 4 bases at J, with 11 bases in the middle. Germline CDR1 and CDR2: SGHNT and YYREEE (reference sequence). The CDR3 loop reads CASRGSSSDTQYF. As DNA, the CDR3 is TGTGCCAGCAGGGGGTCTAGCTCAGATACGCAGTATTTT.

The chain recombines TRBV19 with TRBJ2-5; weak D call: TRBD1 (5 bases). V was clipped by 3 bases and J by 1 base, with 15 bases between them. CDR1 is LNHDA and CDR2 is SQIVND in the germline V gene (reference sequence). This CDR3 comprises 16 residues. The DNA of the CDR3 is TGTGCCAGTAGTATCGGGTTGGTCAGGGCCCAAGAGACCCAGTACTTC. Translating gives CASSIGLVRAQETQYF.

The chain couples TRBV5-1 to TRBJ1-6; D remains ambiguous. The CDR3 sequence is 16 residues long. The germline V and J ends were trimmed by 0 bases and 6 bases, with 13 bases remaining between them. Germline CDR1 SGHRS, CDR2 YFSETQ. CDR3 coding DNA: TGCGCCAGCAGCTTGGAAAGGCACTCCAGTAATTCACCCCTCCACTTT. Encoded protein: CASSLERHSSNSPLHF.

The gene calls are TRBV5-1 and TRBJ2-3; 11 nucleotides match TRBD1. J lost 5 bases, V lost 4 bases, and 9 bases had no gene match. CDR1 is SGHRS and CDR2 is YFSETQ in the germline V gene. The CDR3 has 16 residues. The CDR3 bases are TGCGCCAGCAGCCCCAATGGACAGGGGGCAGGAGATACGCAGTATTTT. It yields the protein CASSPNGQGAGDTQYF.

The table lists this clone with a count of one. The V call is TRBV7-9, the J call TRBJ2-7; tentative D call: TRBD1 (5 bases). Trimming cost V 5 bases and J 1 base, with 9 bases left between them. The length of the CDR3 is 13 residues. Looked up from germline, CDR1 is SEHNR and CDR2 is FQNEAQ (reference sequence). The CDR3 DNA follows: TGTGCCAGCAGCCAGGGTCCTTCCTACGAGCAGTACTTC. Translating gives CASSQGPSYEQYF.

V is TRBV2 and J is TRBJ1-1; 7 bases align to TRBD1. This CDR3 comprises 13 residues. The V gene's germline CDR1 is SNHLY and CDR2 FYNNEI. Losses at the gene ends were 4 bases for V and 1 base for J; bases not matched to a gene: 0. CDR3 sequence (DNA): TGTGCCAGCAGTGGACAGGGGAACACTGAAGCTTTCTTT. This encodes CASSGQGNTEAFF.

V and J are TRBV29-1 and TRBJ1-2; 9 positions match TRBD1. Trimming cost V 4 bases and J 4 bases; bases outside gene matches: 10. The germline V gene has CDR1 SQVTM and CDR2 ANQGSEA. The CDR3 is made up of 15 amino acids. The CDR3 region has the DNA TGCAGCGTTGGTTTGAACAGGGGGCGCTTCTATGGCTACACCTTC. This codes for CSVGLNRGRFYGYTF.

The chain joins TRBV6-6 to TRBJ2-7, with 11 nucleotides matching TRBD2. In germline, CDR1 is MNHNY, CDR2 SVGAGI (reference sequence). The CDR3 spans 15 residues. V lost 5 bases, J lost 7 bases, and 10 bases stayed unmatched. The CDR3 is CASSQLAGAYIEQYF. The CDR3, as DNA: TGTGCCAGCAGTCAACTAGCGGGGGCCTACATAGAGCAGTACTTC.